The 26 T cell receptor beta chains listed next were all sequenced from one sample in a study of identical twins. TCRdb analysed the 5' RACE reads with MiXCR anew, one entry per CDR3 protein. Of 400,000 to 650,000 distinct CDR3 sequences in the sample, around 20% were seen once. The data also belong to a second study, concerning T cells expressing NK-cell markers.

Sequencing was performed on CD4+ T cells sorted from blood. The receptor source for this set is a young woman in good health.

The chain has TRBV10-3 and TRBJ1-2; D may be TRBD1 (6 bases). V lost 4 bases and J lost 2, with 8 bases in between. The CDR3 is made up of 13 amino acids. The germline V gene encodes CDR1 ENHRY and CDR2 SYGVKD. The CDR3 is CAISVTGNYGYTF. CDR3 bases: TGTGCCATCAGTGTCACAGGGAACTATGGCTACACCTTC.

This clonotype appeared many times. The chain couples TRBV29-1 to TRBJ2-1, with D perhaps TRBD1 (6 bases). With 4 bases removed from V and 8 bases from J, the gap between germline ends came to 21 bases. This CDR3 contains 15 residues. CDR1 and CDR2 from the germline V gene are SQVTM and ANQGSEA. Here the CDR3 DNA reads TGCAGCGTTGTTATGAGTTCACAGGGAGCTCATGAGCAGTTCTTC. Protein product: CSVVMSSQGAHEQFF.

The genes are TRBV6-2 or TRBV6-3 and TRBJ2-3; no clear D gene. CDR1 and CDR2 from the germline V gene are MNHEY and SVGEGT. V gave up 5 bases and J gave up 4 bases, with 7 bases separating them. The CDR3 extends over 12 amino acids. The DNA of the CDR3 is TGTGCCAGCAGTGGATCCTCAGATACGCAGTATTTT. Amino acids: CASSGSSDTQYF.

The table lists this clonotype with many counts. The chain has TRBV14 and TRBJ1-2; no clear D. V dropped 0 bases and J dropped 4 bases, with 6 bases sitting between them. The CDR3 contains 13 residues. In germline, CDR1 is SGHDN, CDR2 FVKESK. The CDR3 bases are TGTGCCAGCAGCCAAGATCAGAGCTATGGCTACACCTTC. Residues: CASSQDQSYGYTF.

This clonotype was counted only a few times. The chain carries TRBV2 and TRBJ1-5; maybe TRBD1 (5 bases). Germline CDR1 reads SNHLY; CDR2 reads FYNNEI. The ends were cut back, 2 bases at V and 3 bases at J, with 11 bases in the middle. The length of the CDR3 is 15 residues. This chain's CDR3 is CASSEKGRDNQPQHF. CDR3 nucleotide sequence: TGTGCCAGCAGTGAAAAAGGCAGGGACAATCAGCCCCAGCATTTT.

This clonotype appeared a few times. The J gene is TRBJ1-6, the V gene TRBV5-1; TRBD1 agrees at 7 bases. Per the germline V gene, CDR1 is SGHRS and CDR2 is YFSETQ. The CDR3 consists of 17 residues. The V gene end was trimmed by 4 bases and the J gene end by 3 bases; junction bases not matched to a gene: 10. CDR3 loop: CASSNGAGTVYNSPLHF. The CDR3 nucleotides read TGCGCCAGCAGCAATGGAGCCGGGACAGTCTATAATTCACCCCTCCACTTT.

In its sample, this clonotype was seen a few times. The CDR3 here is CASSTGTGNWYDEQFF. The CDR3 DNA is TGTGCCAGCAGTACCGGGACAGGGAATTGGTACGATGAGCAGTTCTTC. The V call is TRBV6-1, the J call TRBJ2-1; 9 bases align to TRBD1. Trimming cost V 5 bases and J 8 bases; bases outside gene matches: 13. This CDR3 has 16 amino acids. Per germline, CDR1 MNHNS and CDR2 SASEGT.

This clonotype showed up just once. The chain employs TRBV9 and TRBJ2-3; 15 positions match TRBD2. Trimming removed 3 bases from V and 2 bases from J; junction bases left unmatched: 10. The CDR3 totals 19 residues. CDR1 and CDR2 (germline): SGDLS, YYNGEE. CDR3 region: CASSARGLAGGHVTDTQYF. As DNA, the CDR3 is TGTGCCAGCAGCGCCCGGGGACTAGCGGGGGGCCACGTCACAGATACGCAGTATTTT.

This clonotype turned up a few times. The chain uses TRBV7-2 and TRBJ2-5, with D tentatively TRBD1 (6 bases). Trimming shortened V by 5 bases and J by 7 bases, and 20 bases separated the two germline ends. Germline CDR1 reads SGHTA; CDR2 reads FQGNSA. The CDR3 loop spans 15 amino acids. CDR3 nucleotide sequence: TGTGCCAGCAGCGCAGGGGCGAGCAGCTATGGGACCCAGTACTTC. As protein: CASSAGASSYGTQYF. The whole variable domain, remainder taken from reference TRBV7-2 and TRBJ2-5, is GAGVSQSPSNKVTEKGKDVELRCDPISGHTALYWYRQSLGQGLEFLIYFQGNSAPDKSGLPSDRFSAERTGGSVSTLTIQRTQQEDSAVYLCASSAGASSYGTQYFGPGTRLLVL.

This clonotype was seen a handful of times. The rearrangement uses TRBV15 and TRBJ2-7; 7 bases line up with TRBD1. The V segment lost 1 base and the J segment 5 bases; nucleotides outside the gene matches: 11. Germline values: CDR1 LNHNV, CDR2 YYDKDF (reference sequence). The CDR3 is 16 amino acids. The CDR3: CATSRGKGAYPHEQYF. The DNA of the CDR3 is TGTGCCACCAGCAGAGGGAAGGGGGCTTACCCCCACGAGCAGTACTTC.

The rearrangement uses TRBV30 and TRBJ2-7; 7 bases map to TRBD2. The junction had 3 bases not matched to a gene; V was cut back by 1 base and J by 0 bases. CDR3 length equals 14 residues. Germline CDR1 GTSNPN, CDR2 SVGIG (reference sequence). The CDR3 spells CAWSGGGSSYEQYF. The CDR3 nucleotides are TGTGCCTGGAGTGGTGGCGGGAGCTCCTACGAGCAGTACTTC.

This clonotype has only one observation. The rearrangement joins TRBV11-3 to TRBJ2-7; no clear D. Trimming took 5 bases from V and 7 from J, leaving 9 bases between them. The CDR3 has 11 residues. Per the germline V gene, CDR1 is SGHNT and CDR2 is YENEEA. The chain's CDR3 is CASSRVGEQYF. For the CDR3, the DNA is TGTGCCAGCAGCCGCGTGGGAGAGCAGTACTTC. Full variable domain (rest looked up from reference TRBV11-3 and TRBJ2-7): EAGVVQSPRYKIIEKKQPVAFWCNPISGHNTLYWYLQNLGQGPELLIRYENEEAVDDSQLPKDRFSAERLKGVDSTLKIQPAELGDSAVYLCASSRVGEQYFGPGTRLTVT.

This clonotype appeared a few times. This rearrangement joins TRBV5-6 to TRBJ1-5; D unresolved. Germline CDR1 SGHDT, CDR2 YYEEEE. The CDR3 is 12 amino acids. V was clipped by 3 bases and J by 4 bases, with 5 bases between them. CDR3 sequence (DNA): TGTGCCAGCAGCTACCTTAATCAGCCCCAGCATTTT. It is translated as CASSYLNQPQHF. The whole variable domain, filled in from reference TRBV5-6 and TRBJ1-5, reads DAGVTQSPTHLIKTRGQQVTLRCSPKSGHDTVSWYQQALGQGPQFIFQYYEEEERQRGNFPDRFSGHQFPNYSSELNVNALLLGDSALYLCASSYLNQPQHFGDGTRLSIL.

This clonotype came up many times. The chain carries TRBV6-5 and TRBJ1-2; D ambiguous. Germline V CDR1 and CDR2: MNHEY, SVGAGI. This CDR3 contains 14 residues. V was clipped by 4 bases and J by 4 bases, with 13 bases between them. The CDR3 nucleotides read TGTGCCAGCAGTTGGACGGCCCGATCCTATGGCTACACCTTC. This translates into CASSWTARSYGYTF.

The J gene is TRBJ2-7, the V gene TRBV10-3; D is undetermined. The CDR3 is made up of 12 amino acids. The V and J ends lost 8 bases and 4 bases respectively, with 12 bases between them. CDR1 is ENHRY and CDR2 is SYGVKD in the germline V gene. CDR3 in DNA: TGTGCCATCTGTGGAATGGGTTACGAGCAGTACTTC. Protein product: CAICGMGYEQYF.

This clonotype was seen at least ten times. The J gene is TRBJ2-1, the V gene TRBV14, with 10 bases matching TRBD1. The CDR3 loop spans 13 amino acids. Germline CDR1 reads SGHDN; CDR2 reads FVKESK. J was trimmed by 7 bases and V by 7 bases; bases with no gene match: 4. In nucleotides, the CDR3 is TGTGCCAGCACCCGACAGGGGGCGAATGAGCAGTTCTTC. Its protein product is CASTRQGANEQFF.

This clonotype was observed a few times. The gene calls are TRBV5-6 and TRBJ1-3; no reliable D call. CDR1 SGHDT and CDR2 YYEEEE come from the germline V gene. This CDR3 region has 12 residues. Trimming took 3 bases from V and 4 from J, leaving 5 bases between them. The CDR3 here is CASSSTGNTIYF. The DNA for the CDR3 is TGTGCCAGCAGCTCAACGGGAAACACCATATATTTT.

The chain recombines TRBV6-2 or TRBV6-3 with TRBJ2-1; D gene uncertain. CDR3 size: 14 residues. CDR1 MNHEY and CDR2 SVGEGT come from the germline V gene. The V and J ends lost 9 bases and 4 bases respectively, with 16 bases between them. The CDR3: CASGPGQPYNEQFF. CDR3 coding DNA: TGTGCCAGTGGCCCGGGCCAACCTTACAATGAGCAGTTCTTC.

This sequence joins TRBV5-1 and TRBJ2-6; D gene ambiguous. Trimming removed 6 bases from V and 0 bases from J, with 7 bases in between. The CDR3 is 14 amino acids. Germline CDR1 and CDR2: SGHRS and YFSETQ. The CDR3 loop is CASTSGSGANVLTF. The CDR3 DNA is TGCGCCAGCACCAGTGGCTCTGGGGCCAACGTCCTGACTTTC. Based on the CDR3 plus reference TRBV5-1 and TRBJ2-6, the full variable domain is KAGVTQTPRYLIKTRGQQVTLSCSPISGHRSVSWYQQTPGQGLQFLFEYFSETQRNKGNFPGRFSGRQFSNSRSEMNVSTLELGDSALYLCASTSGSGANVLTFGAGSRLTVL.

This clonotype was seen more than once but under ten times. The CDR3 sequence is CASSLVRVEWEQYF. The CDR3 DNA reads as TGTGCCAGCAGCTTAGTACGGGTGGAATGGGAGCAGTACTTC. V usage is TRBV7-2 and J usage is TRBJ2-7; D not resolved. This CDR3 spans 14 amino acids. CDR1 and CDR2 from the germline V gene are SGHTA and FQGNSA. Trimming removed 1 base from V and 7 bases from J, with 14 bases in between.

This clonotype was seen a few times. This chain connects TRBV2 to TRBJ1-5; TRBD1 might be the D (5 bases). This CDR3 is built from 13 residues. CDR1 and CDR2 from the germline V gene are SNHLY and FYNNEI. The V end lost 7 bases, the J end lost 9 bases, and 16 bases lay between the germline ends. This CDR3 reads CASTRTPQGPQHF. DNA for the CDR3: TGTGCCAGCACCCGTACCCCTCAGGGGCCCCAGCATTTT.

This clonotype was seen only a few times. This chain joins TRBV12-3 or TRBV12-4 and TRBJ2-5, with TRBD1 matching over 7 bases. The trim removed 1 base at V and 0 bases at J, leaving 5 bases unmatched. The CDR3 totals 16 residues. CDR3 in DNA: TGTGCCAGCAGTTTAGGGACAGGCATATACCAAGAGACCCAGTACTTC. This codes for CASSLGTGIYQETQYF.

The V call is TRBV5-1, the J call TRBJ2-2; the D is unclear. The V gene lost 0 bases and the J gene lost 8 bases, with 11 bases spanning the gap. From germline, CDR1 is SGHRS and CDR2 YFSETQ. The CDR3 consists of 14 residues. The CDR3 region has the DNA TGCGCCAGCAGCTTGGCCCTTCCGGAGGGGGAGCTGTTTTTT. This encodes CASSLALPEGELFF.

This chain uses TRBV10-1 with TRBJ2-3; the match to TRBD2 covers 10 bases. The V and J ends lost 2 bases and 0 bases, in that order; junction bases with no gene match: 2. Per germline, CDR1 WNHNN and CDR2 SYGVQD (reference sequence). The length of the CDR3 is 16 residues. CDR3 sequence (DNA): TGCGCCAGCAGTGAGACTAGCGGGACTAGCACAGATACGCAGTATTTT. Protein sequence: CASSETSGTSTDTQYF.

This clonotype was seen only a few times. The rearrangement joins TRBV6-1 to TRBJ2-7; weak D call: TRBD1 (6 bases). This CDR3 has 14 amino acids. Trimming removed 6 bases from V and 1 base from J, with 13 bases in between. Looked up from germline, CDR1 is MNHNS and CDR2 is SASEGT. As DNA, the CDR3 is TGTGCCAGCAGGTGGACAGTGAATTCCTACGAGCAGTACTTC. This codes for CASRWTVNSYEQYF.

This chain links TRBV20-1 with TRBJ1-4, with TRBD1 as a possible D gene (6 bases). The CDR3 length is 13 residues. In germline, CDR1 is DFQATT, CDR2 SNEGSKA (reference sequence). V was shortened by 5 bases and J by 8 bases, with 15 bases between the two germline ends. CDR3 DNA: TGCAGTGCTCTCGAGGCGGGGGCCGAAAAACTGTTTTTT. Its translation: CSALEAGAEKLFF.